Following are 14 T cell receptor beta chains from one sample sequenced in a study of molecular identifiers for immune sequencing clone quantification. TCRdb passed the PCR reads through MiXCR, listing each CDR3 protein once. The sample lists over 600,000 distinct CDR3 sequences; 15% to 20% were seen once. The specimen was naive CD8+ T cells from blood, with Jurkat cell RNA spiked in. Documented subset: FACS-sorted CD8+CD4-CCR7+CD45RA+ naive T cells. The receptor set was obtained from a human donor in good health. Some libraries in this study had Jurkat cell RNA spiked in.

This clonotype was seen ten or more times. The chain recombines TRBV7-9 with TRBJ1-1; 7 bases align to TRBD1. There are 15 residues in the CDR3. Germline V gene sequence: CDR1 SEHNR, CDR2 FQNEAQ (reference sequence). After removal of 6 bases from V and 8 bases from J, the junction contained 15 bases not matched to a gene. DNA of the CDR3: TGTGCCAGCAGTCTACAGGGGTACCAGTCCCTAGAAGCTTTCTTT. This translates into CASSLQGYQSLEAFF.

This clonotype was found many times. The gene calls are TRBV6-2 or TRBV6-3 and TRBJ1-1; D uncertain. The CDR3 is 14 amino acids. Per germline, CDR1 MNHEY and CDR2 SVGEGT. Trimming took 9 bases from V and 5 from J, leaving 19 bases between them. The CDR3 here is CASKTFETLTEAFF. Written as DNA, the CDR3 is TGTGCCAGTAAAACCTTTGAGACTTTGACTGAAGCTTTCTTT.

At least ten counts were recorded for this clonotype. The V gene is TRBV19, the J gene TRBJ2-2; D is tentatively TRBD1 or TRBD2 (5 bases each). Germline V lookup: CDR1 LNHDA, CDR2 SQIVND (reference sequence). Trimming removed 8 bases at V and 5 bases at J, with 6 bases between. This CDR3 comprises 11 residues. CDR3 DNA sequence: TGTGCCAGTGAGGGGACCGGGGAGCTGTTTTTT. Encoded protein: CASEGTGELFF.

As to this clonotype: A much larger clone lies one base from this, so it may be a read error. The chain couples TRBV20-1 to TRBJ2-7; maybe TRBD2 (6 bases). In germline, CDR1 is DFQATT, CDR2 SNEGSKA (reference sequence). The CDR3 sequence is 14 residues long. The CDR3, as DNA: TGCAGTGCTAGATGGGGACTCCTCTCCTGCGAGCAGTACTTC. Translated: CSARWGLLSCEQYF.

This clonotype was found a few times. The V gene is TRBV27, the J gene TRBJ2-2; no reliable D call. V was pared by 4 bases and J by 7 bases, with 10 bases between. The length of the CDR3 is 13 residues. Germline V gives CDR1 MNHEY, CDR2 SMNVEV (reference sequence). CDR3 amino acids: CASSSGWGGELFF. The CDR3 DNA sequence: TGTGCCAGCAGTTCAGGTTGGGGCGGGGAGCTGTTTTTT.

V usage is TRBV7-9 and J usage is TRBJ2-7; D is possibly TRBD1 (7 bases). The V and J ends lost 2 bases and 2 bases respectively, with 31 bases between them. The CDR3 runs to 21 residues. CDR1 SEHNR and CDR2 FQNEAQ come from the germline V gene (reference sequence). CDR3 loop: CASSLSAPSRGRDSITYEQYF. DNA for the CDR3: TGTGCCAGCAGCTTATCTGCTCCTAGCCGGGGGCGGGACAGTATTACCTACGAGCAGTACTTC. Drawing the rest from reference TRBV7-9 and TRBJ2-7, the complete variable domain is DTGVSQNPRHKITKRGQNVTFRCDPISEHNRLYWYRQTLGQGPEFLTYFQNEAQLEKSRLLSDRFSAERPKGSFSTLEIQRTEQGDSAMYLCASSLSAPSRGRDSITYEQYFGPGTRLTVT.

V is TRBV29-1 and J is TRBJ2-5; D ambiguous. In germline, CDR1 is SQVTM, CDR2 ANQGSEA. There are 11 residues in the CDR3. V was trimmed by 0 bases and J by 5 bases, leaving 4 bases between them. CDR3 nucleotides: TGCAGCGTTGAAGAGTATGAGACCCAGTACTTC. This gives the protein CSVEEYETQYF.

This clonotype was picked up many times. The chain employs TRBV7-9 and TRBJ2-7; D may match TRBD1 or TRBD2 (6 bases each). This CDR3 is 17 amino acids long. V gave up 5 bases and J gave up 5 bases, with 25 bases separating them. The germline gives CDR1 SEHNR, CDR2 FQNEAQ (reference sequence). CDR3 region: CASSPTMAGGAINEQYF. CDR3 in DNA: TGTGCCAGCAGCCCCACGATGGCCGGGGGCGCGATTAACGAGCAGTACTTC.

This clonotype came up many times. V is TRBV12-3 or TRBV12-4 and J is TRBJ1-5, with a tentative D call TRBD1 (6 bases). The length of the CDR3 is 14 residues. V was trimmed by 4 bases and J by 6 bases, leaving 13 bases between them. Here the CDR3 reads CASSYREERQPQHF. The CDR3 DNA is TGTGCCAGCAGTTACAGGGAAGAACGTCAGCCCCAGCATTTT.

This clonotype was seen repeatedly, ten times or more. The chain employs TRBV11-2 and TRBJ2-1; 10 bases line up with TRBD1. Per germline, CDR1 SGHAT and CDR2 FQNNGV. The CDR3 spans 16 residues. Trimming at V came to 2 bases and at J to 8 bases, leaving 9 bases not matched to a gene. CDR3 DNA sequence: TGTGCCAGCAGCTTAACCCCGGGACAGGGGTCCCATGAGCAGTTCTTC. The encoded protein is CASSLTPGQGSHEQFF.

In this sample, this clonotype turned up many times. The chain joins TRBV20-1 to TRBJ2-7; 7 bases are shared with TRBD1. V shed 6 bases and J 2 bases; nucleotides not matched to a gene: 13. The length of the CDR3 is 15 residues. Germline values: CDR1 DFQATT, CDR2 SNEGSKA (reference sequence). The CDR3: CSAPPRDRPTYEQYF. DNA for the CDR3: TGCAGTGCCCCGCCCCGGGACAGACCAACCTACGAGCAGTACTTC.

This clonotype came up a few times. The V gene is TRBV19, the J gene TRBJ2-3; 15 nucleotides align to TRBD2. With 4 bases clipped from V and 4 bases from J, the junction kept 6 bases outside the gene matches. Germline loops: CDR1 LNHDA, CDR2 SQIVND (reference sequence). CDR3 length: 17 residues. The CDR3 reads CASSRTSGGAYADTQYF. For the CDR3, the DNA is TGTGCCAGTAGTAGGACTAGCGGGGGGGCTTACGCAGATACGCAGTATTTT.

The table lists this clonotype with many counts. V usage is TRBV19 and J usage is TRBJ2-2; TRBD2 is a possible D gene (7 bases). There are 12 residues in the CDR3. The germline gives CDR1 LNHDA, CDR2 SQIVND (reference sequence). CDR3 DNA sequence: TGTGCGACTTCCGGGGGGCCCGGGGAGCTGTTTTTT. Amino acids: CATSGGPGELFF.

This clonotype appeared many times. CDR3 amino acids: CASSGVVQETQYF. In DNA form, the CDR3 reads TGTGCCAGTAGCGGAGTAGTCCAAGAGACCCAGTACTTC. This chain links TRBV7-9 with TRBJ2-5, with TRBD2 as a possible D gene (6 bases). Between the trimmed V and J ends, which lost 9 bases and 1 base, there was a span of 12 bases. Germline V gene data show CDR1 as SEHNR and CDR2 as FQNEAQ (reference sequence). This CDR3 has 13 amino acids.